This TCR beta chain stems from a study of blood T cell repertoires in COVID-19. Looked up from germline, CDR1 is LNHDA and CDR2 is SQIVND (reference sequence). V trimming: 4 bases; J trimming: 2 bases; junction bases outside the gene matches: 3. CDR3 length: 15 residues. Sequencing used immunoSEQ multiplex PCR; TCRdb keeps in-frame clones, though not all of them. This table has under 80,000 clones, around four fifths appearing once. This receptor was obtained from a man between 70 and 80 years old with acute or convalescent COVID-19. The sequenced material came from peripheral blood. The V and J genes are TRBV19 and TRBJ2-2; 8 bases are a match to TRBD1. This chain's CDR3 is CASSNGQGNTGELFF. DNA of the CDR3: TGTGCCAGTAGTAACGGACAGGGCAACACCGGGGAGCTGTTTTTT.